Listed below are T cell receptor beta chains from one sample, sequenced in a study of T cell responses to AZD1222 COVID-19 vaccine. Libraries were prepared by immunoSEQ multiplex PCR; TCRdb keeps only in-frame clonotypes and omits some of them. The sample includes about 160,000 clones, about 88% of them seen just once. Material: peripheral blood, obtained on day 0 of AZD1222 vaccination. All receptors come from an adult in good health. Both conserved end residues are part of each CDR3. A D gene is named only where the DNA matches it firmly. Not all rows give a size; the values are once, few, many and, for expanded clones, a class.

NA | NA | TRBJ2-5 | TRBV4-3 | CASSREARAQETQYF | TGCGCCAGCAGTCGAGAAGCCCGGGCCCAAGAGACCCAGTACTTC
NA | NA | TRBJ2-2 | TRBV3-1/TRBV3-2 | CASSQDIPMGTGELFF | TGTGCCAGCAGCCAAGATATCCCAATGGGCACCGGGGAGCTGTTTTTT
NA | NA | TRBJ1-1 | TRBV19 | CASGKGGKAFF | TGTGCCAGTGGTAAGGGCGGCAAAGCTTTCTTT
NA | TRBD1 | TRBJ1-6 | TRBV28 | CASSPPDRAKRSPSLHF | TGTGCCAGCAGTCCCCCGGACAGGGCGAAGAGGAGTCCATCCCTCCACTTT
NA | TRBD1 | TRBJ2-2 | TRBV4-3 | CASSPSQGADTGELFF | TGCGCCAGCAGCCCCAGCCAGGGGGCGGACACCGGGGAGCTGTTTTTT
NA | TRBD1 | TRBJ1-5 | TRBV16 | CASSQSGQGQPQHF | TGTGCCAGCAGCCAGTCGGGACAGGGTCAGCCCCAGCATTTT
NA | NA | TRBJ1-2 | TRBV25-1 | CASSEPIGKAGLYSGYTF | TGTGCCAGCAGTGAACCCATTGGAAAAGCAGGGCTTTACTCCGGCTACACCTTC
NA | NA | TRBJ1-4 | TRBV14 | CASSQDYGRNEKLFF | TGTGCCAGCAGCCAGGACTACGGACGGAATGAAAAACTGTTTTTT
NA | NA | TRBJ1-5 | TRBV28 | CASNLLKGVDQPQHF | TGTGCCAGCAATCTCCTGAAGGGTGTCGATCAGCCCCAGCATTTT
once | NA | TRBJ1-2 | TRBV2 | CASRAGFYGYTF | TGTGCCAGCAGGGCAGGGTTCTATGGCTACACCTTC
NA | NA | TRBJ1-6 | TRBV28 | CASSRPWNKRNSPLHF | TGTGCCAGCAGTCGCCCCTGGAACAAAAGAAATTCACCCCTCCACTTT
NA | NA | TRBJ1-2 | TRBV2 | CASSMKKGQLHYGYTF | TGTGCCAGCAGCATGAAGAAGGGACAACTCCACTATGGCTACACCTTC
NA | NA | TRBJ2-7 | TRBV6-2/TRBV6-3 | CASSWTDRNEQYF | TGTGCCAGCAGTTGGACAGACCGAAACGAGCAGTACTTC
NA | NA | TRBJ1-2 | TRBV28 | CASSRPASYTF | TGTGCCAGCAGTAGACCGGCTAGCTACACCTTC
NA | NA | TRBJ2-1 | TRBV19 | CASSDPRSSYNEQFF | TGTGCCAGTTCGGATCCTAGAAGCTCCTACAATGAGCAGTTCTTC
NA | TRBD1 | TRBJ2-2 | TRBV6-2/TRBV6-3 | CASSYSWKGAPGELFF | TGTGCCAGCAGTTACTCGTGGAAGGGGGCCCCCGGGGAGCTGTTTTTT
NA | TRBD1 | TRBJ1-1 | TRBV18 | CASSPPGTGVPMNTEAFF | TGTGCCAGCTCACCACCCGGGACAGGGGTACCCATGAACACTGAAGCTTTCTTT
NA | NA | TRBJ1-5 | TRBV28 | CASRRGGGRQPQHF | TGTGCCAGCAGGCGGGGTGGAGGGCGGCAGCCCCAGCATTTT
NA | NA | TRBJ2-5 | TRBV6-2/TRBV6-3 | CASSYAGETQYF | TGTGCCAGCAGTTACGCGGGTGAGACCCAGTACTTC
once | NA | TRBJ1-2 | TRBV5-1 | CASSLAGSGRGYTF | TGCGCCAGCAGCTTGGCCGGGAGCGGGCGTGGCTACACCTTC
NA | TRBD2 | TRBJ2-1 | TRBV19 | CASSMFAGGPGEQFF | TGTGCCAGTAGTATGTTCGCGGGAGGGCCTGGAGAGCAGTTCTTC
NA | NA | TRBJ1-1 | TRBV7-9 | CASSFRTSTEAFF | TGTGCCAGCAGCTTCCGAACGTCCACTGAAGCTTTCTTT
NA | TRBD1 | TRBJ1-6 | TRBV2 | CASSLRTGVGSPLHF | TGTGCCAGCAGTTTACGGACAGGGGTCGGGTCACCCCTCCACTTT
NA | NA | TRBJ2-1 | TRBV19 | CASSFRGVGNEQFF | TGTGCCAGTAGTTTTAGGGGAGTAGGCAATGAGCAGTTCTTC
NA | TRBD1 | TRBJ1-2 | TRBV6-5 | CASSSQGGRYGYTF | TGTGCCAGCAGTTCCCAGGGGGGACGGTATGGCTACACCTTC
NA | TRBD2 | TRBJ2-1 | TRBV30 | CAWSLGGANNEQFF | TGTGCCTGGAGTTTGGGAGGGGCGAACAATGAGCAGTTCTTC
NA | NA | TRBJ2-1 | TRBV6-2/TRBV6-3 | CASSYLRGNNEQFF | TGTGCCAGCAGTTACCTCAGGGGAAATAATGAGCAGTTCTTC
NA | TRBD1 | TRBJ1-2 | TRBV4-1 | CASSQGQGAYYGYTF | TGCGCCAGCAGCCAAGGACAGGGGGCTTACTATGGCTACACCTTC
NA | TRBD2 | TRBJ2-1 | TRBV5-1 | CASSLGLGGGYNEQFF | TGCGCCAGCAGCCTGGGTTTGGGCGGGGGTTACAATGAGCAGTTCTTC
NA | NA | TRBJ1-1 | TRBV13 | CASSKGVTDGDTEAFF | TGTGCCAGCAGCAAAGGGGTGACGGATGGGGACACTGAAGCTTTCTTT
NA | NA | TRBJ2-7 | TRBV28 | CASSTQGKEQYF | TGTGCCAGCAGTACCCAGGGTAAAGAGCAGTACTTC
few | NA | TRBJ2-7 | TRBV27 | CASSFLPESYEQYF | TGTGCCAGCAGTTTTCTTCCGGAGTCCTACGAGCAGTACTTC
NA | NA | TRBJ1-1 | TRBV10-1 | CASSESQQGGTFF | TGCGCCAGCAGTGAGTCCCAACAGGGAGGAACTTTCTTT
NA | NA | TRBJ1-1 | TRBV6-5 | CASSYLGPGVTTEAFF | TGTGCCAGCAGTTACTTAGGGCCAGGGGTGACCACTGAAGCTTTCTTT
NA | NA | TRBJ2-7 | TRBV2 | CASSAEPGDSYEQYF | TGTGCCAGCAGTGCTGAACCCGGAGACTCCTACGAGCAGTACTTC
once | NA | TRBJ2-2 | TRBV10-3 | CAISESGSSAPNTGELFF | TGTGCCATCAGTGAGTCGGGATCCTCCGCACCGAACACCGGGGAGCTGTTTTTT
once | NA | TRBJ2-1 | TRBV27 | CASSFSGFSNEQFF | TGTGCCAGCAGTTTCTCCGGATTTTCCAATGAGCAGTTCTTC
once | NA | TRBJ2-1 | TRBV4-2 | CASSQGDEQFF | TGTGCCAGCAGCCAAGGGGATGAGCAGTTCTTC
NA | NA | TRBJ1-2 | TRBV28 | CASSLNGHYGYTF | TGTGCCAGCAGTTTGAATGGACACTATGGCTACACCTTC
NA | NA | TRBJ1-1 | TRBV5-4 | CASSSPPNTEAFF | TGTGCCAGCAGCTCCCCACCAAACACTGAAGCTTTCTTT
once | TRBD2 | TRBJ2-7 | TRBV6-5 | CASSYAGGPNEQYF | TGTGCCAGCAGTTACGCGGGGGGGCCGAACGAGCAGTACTTC
NA | NA | TRBJ2-3 | TRBV30 | CAWGRRGPNTQYF | TGTGCCTGGGGGCGGAGGGGCCCAAATACGCAGTATTTT
NA | NA | TRBJ2-5 | TRBV5-8 | CASSLKPVGVQKTQYF | TGTGCCAGCAGCTTAAAGCCGGTAGGGGTTCAGAAGACCCAGTACTTC
NA | NA | TRBJ2-2 | TRBV28 | CASTPRGRRGELFF | TGTGCCAGCACACCCAGGGGAAGGAGAGGGGAGCTGTTTTTT
NA | NA | TRBJ1-3 | TRBV28 | CASSLDQGLSGNTIYF | TGTGCCAGCAGTTTGGATCAGGGCCTCTCTGGAAACACCATATATTTT
NA | NA | TRBJ1-5 | TRBV4-2 | CASSQGPSANQPQHF | TGTGCCAGCAGCCAAGGCCCTTCAGCCAATCAGCCCCAGCATTTT
NA | NA | TRBJ1-4 | TRBV9 | CASSVERGLNEKLFF | TGTGCCAGCAGCGTAGAGAGGGGGTTGAATGAAAAACTGTTTTTT
once | TRBD2 | TRBJ2-3 | TRBV7-3 | CASSYLAGGTDTQYF | TGTGCCAGCAGCTATCTAGCGGGGGGCACAGATACGCAGTATTTT